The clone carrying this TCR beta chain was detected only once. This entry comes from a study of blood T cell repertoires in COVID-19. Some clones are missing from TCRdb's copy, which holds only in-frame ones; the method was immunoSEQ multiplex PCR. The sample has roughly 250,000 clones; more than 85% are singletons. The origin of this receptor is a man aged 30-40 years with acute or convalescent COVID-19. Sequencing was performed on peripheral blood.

CDR3 nucleotide sequence: TGTGCCAGTAGTAGGCAGGGGCGAATTTTCACCGGGGAGCTGTTTTTT. Translation gives CASSRQGRIFTGELFF. The chain combines TRBV19 with TRBJ2-2; perhaps TRBD1 as D (6 bases). The CDR3 spans 16 residues. CDR1 is LNHDA, CDR2 SQIVND, per germline (reference sequence). The ends were cut back, 4 bases at V and 4 bases at J, with 16 bases in the middle. Drawing the rest from reference TRBV19 and TRBJ2-2, the complete variable domain is DGGITQSPKYLFRKEGQNVTLSCEQNLNHDAMYWYRQDPGQGLRLIYYSQIVNDFQKGDIAEGYSVSREKKESFPLTVTSAQKNPTAFYLCASSRQGRIFTGELFFGEGSRLTVL.